Each of the 27 T cell receptor beta chains below was sequenced from the same sample in a study of persistence of HIV-infected CD4 T cells. Lysates of CMV-infected fibroblasts at 10 ug/mL stimulated these cells. CD4+ T cells upregulating both CD40 ligand and CD69 were sorted as responding cells. These receptors are not linked to any known antigen. Sequencing used immunoSEQ version 4 in survey mode. Clones were sequenced by immunoSEQ multiplex PCR, and TCRdb holds only the in-frame ones, with some missing. The repertoire has 10,000 to 15,000 clones, approximately 71% of them found once; the top ten carry 17%. The starting material was CD4+ T cells sorted from PBMCs after roughly 18-hour stimulation, obtained from a patient who received antiretroviral therapy. All receptors derive from an adult man with HIV who was CMV-seropositive.

This chain uses TRBV4-1 with TRBJ1-2; unclear D gene. V was shortened by 0 bases and J by 0 bases, with 11 bases between the two germline ends. Germline CDR1 MGHRA, CDR2 YSYEKL. The CDR3 spans 16 residues. As DNA, the CDR3 is TGCGCCAGCAGCCAAGAGGCCGCATTTACTAACTATGGCTACACCTTC. Protein product: CASSQEAAFTNYGYTF.

The chain combines TRBV21-1 with TRBJ1-1. TRBV21-1 is described as a pseudogene. The CDR3 is made up of 14 amino acids. CDR3 loop: CASSKARRDTEAFF. CDR3 nucleotides: TGTGCCAGCAGCAAAGCTCGGAGGGACACTGAAGCTTTCTTT.

The chain employs TRBV29-1 and TRBJ2-6; 10 bases line up with TRBD1. The germline gives CDR1 SQVTM, CDR2 ANQGSEA. The V gene end was trimmed by 3 bases and the J gene end by 1 base; junction bases not matched to a gene: 9. The CDR3 is 18 amino acids. The CDR3 spells CSVEFMGQGMSGANVLTF. The CDR3 DNA reads TGCAGCGTTGAGTTTATGGGACAGGGGATGTCTGGGGCCAACGTCCTGACTTTC.

The CDR3 sequence is CASSQEFGKASTDTQYF. The CDR3 DNA follows: TGTGCCAGCAGCCAAGAGTTCGGCAAGGCTAGCACAGATACGCAGTATTTT. The chain couples TRBV3-1 (or the pseudogene TRBV3-2) to TRBJ2-3; D is unclear. Germline values: CDR1 LGHDT, CDR2 YNNKEL (reference sequence). The CDR3 extends over 17 amino acids. Deletions cut 0 bases from V and 0 bases from J, with 13 bases between.

This sequence joins TRBV10-1 and TRBJ2-3; the D gene is possibly TRBD1 (5 bases). The V end was cut by 3 bases, the J end by 5 bases, with 12 bases between. Germline V gives CDR1 WNHNN, CDR2 SYGVQD (reference sequence). The CDR3 length is 14 residues. The CDR3 here is CASSDEAGLDTQYF. The CDR3 nucleotides are TGCGCCAGCAGTGACGAGGCAGGGTTAGATACGCAGTATTTT.

The chain employs TRBV6-5 and TRBJ1-1; unclear D gene. The CDR3 consists of 16 residues. Trimming shortened V by 0 bases and J by 0 bases, and 11 bases separated the two germline ends. Germline loops: CDR1 MNHEY, CDR2 SVGAGI. This chain's CDR3 is CASSYSRVPVNTEAFF. The CDR3 bases are TGTGCCAGCAGTTACTCCCGGGTCCCGGTGAACACTGAAGCTTTCTTT.

The chain employs TRBV5-1 and TRBJ2-7; D gene ambiguous. Trimming cost V 0 bases and J 7 bases, with 14 bases left between them. The CDR3 is 14 residues long. Germline V CDR1 and CDR2: SGHRS, YFSETQ. The CDR3, as DNA: TGCGCCAGCAGCTTGGAACCTGACGAACGGGAGCAGTACTTC. Amino acid sequence: CASSLEPDEREQYF. Together with reference TRBV5-1 and TRBJ2-7, the CDR3 gives the full variable domain: KAGVTQTPRYLIKTRGQQVTLSCSPISGHRSVSWYQQTPGQGLQFLFEYFSETQRNKGNFPGRFSGRQFSNSRSEMNVSTLELGDSALYLCASSLEPDEREQYFGPGTRLTVT.

Written as DNA, the CDR3 is TGTGCCAGTAGTATAGATCTATACGGGCCAACCTACGAGCAGTACTTC. Translating gives CASSIDLYGPTYEQYF. V usage is TRBV19 and J usage is TRBJ2-7, with unresolved D. The CDR3 runs to 16 residues. Between the trimmed V and J ends, which lost 0 bases and 2 bases, there was a span of 14 bases. CDR1 and CDR2 (germline): LNHDA, SQIVND (reference sequence). Looking up the rest from reference TRBV19 and TRBJ2-7 gives the full variable domain: DGGITQSPKYLFRKEGQNVTLSCEQNLNHDAMYWYRQDPGQGLRLIYYSQIVNDFQKGDIAEGYSVSREKKESFPLTVTSAQKNPTAFYLCASSIDLYGPTYEQYFGPGTRLTVT.

The V call is TRBV15, the J call TRBJ1-3; 7 bases agree with TRBD1. Germline V gene sequence: CDR1 LNHNV, CDR2 YYDKDF (reference sequence). The V and J ends lost 3 bases and 4 bases, in that order; junction bases with no gene match: 6. This CDR3 comprises 15 residues. In nucleotides, the CDR3 is TGTGCCACCAGCAGCAGACAGGGAGGAGGAAACACCATATATTTT. Translated, it gives CATSSRQGGGNTIYF.

The genes are TRBV28 and TRBJ2-7; D remains unclear. The CDR3 has 11 amino acids. V gave up 6 bases and J gave up 4 bases, with 7 bases separating them. Germline CDR1 MDHEN, CDR2 SYDVKM. The CDR3 protein is CASSRQYEQYF. CDR3 nucleotide sequence: TGTGCCAGCAGCCGTCAGTACGAGCAGTACTTC.

This chain connects TRBV4-1 to TRBJ2-2; 8 bases are shared with TRBD2. V lost 3 bases to trimming and J lost 8 bases; unmatched junction nucleotides: 11. The CDR3 consists of 16 residues. Germline assignment: CDR1 MGHRA and CDR2 YSYEKL. CDR3 bases: TGCGCCAGCAGCCAGCCCAAAACGGGGGGGGTAGGGGAGCTGTTTTTT. Translated: CASSQPKTGGVGELFF.

This clone has only a few counts. The CDR3 nucleotides are TGCAGTGCTAATCGGGAAGGCTACACCTTC. Translating gives CSANREGYTF. The V gene is TRBV20-1, the J gene TRBJ1-2; D remains ambiguous. The V end lost 4 bases, the J end lost 8 bases, and 8 bases lay between the germline ends. The V gene's germline CDR1 is DFQATT and CDR2 SNEGSKA (reference sequence). The CDR3 is 10 amino acids.

The chain couples TRBV24-1 to TRBJ2-2; D gene unclear. From germline, CDR1 is KGHDR and CDR2 SFDVKD. CDR3 length: 14 residues. V lost 7 bases, J lost 3 bases, and 11 bases lay in between. This CDR3 is CATSENGDTGELFF. In nucleotides, the CDR3 is TGTGCCACCAGCGAAAATGGGGACACCGGGGAGCTGTTTTTT.

The genes are TRBV9 and TRBJ2-7, with 7 bases aligning to TRBD1. Germline CDR1 is SGDLS and CDR2 is YYNGEE. V lost 8 bases and J lost 2; bases outside the gene matches: 7. The CDR3 covers 13 residues. DNA of the CDR3: TGTGCCAGTAGTTCGGGACAGCCCTACGAGCAGTACTTC. This encodes CASSSGQPYEQYF.

This clone was counted between two and nine times. Distinct nucleotide sequences in the sample also encode this CDR3. The genes are TRBV9 and TRBJ2-2, with no clear D. The CDR3 is 13 amino acids. In germline, CDR1 is SGDLS, CDR2 YYNGEE. V was pared by 0 bases and J by 5 bases, with 5 bases between. The CDR3 loop reads CASSVGSTGELFF. The CDR3, as DNA: TGTGCCAGCAGCGTAGGTAGTACCGGGGAGCTGTTTTTT.

The chain couples TRBV28 to TRBJ2-3; D might be TRBD2 (6 bases). Germline V gene lookup returns CDR1 MDHEN and CDR2 SYDVKM. V lost 4 bases and J lost 0, with 23 bases in between. The CDR3 is made up of 19 amino acids. The CDR3 nucleotides read TGTGCCAGCAGTTCTATCCACTATGGGGTAGCGGAGAGCACAGATACGCAGTATTTT. Translating it yields CASSSIHYGVAESTDTQYF.

V usage is TRBV29-1 and J usage is TRBJ2-1; 10 bases are shared with TRBD1. V shed 7 bases, J shed 7 bases, and the junction held 13 bases outside the gene matches. This CDR3 has 15 amino acids. Germline-derived CDR1 and CDR2 are SQVTM and ANQGSEA. CDR3 loop: CSAARRDRGINEQFF. For the CDR3, the DNA is TGCAGCGCAGCACGTCGGGACAGGGGAATAAATGAGCAGTTCTTC.

This clone showed up just once. This chain uses TRBV4-2 with TRBJ2-3; D unresolved. The V end was cut by 0 bases, the J end by 3 bases, with 10 bases between. CDR1 is LGHNA and CDR2 is YNFKEQ in the germline V gene. This CDR3 contains 15 residues. The CDR3 loop is CASSQEPLETDTQYF. The CDR3, as DNA: TGTGCCAGCAGCCAAGAACCCCTAGAGACAGATACGCAGTATTTT.

This clone was counted a single time. V usage is TRBV5-4 and J usage is TRBJ2-1; 11 bases agree with TRBD2. V lost 0 bases and J lost 7; bases outside the gene matches: 3. CDR1 SGHNT and CDR2 YYREEE come from the germline V gene (reference sequence). This CDR3 is built from 15 residues. Here the CDR3 reads CASSLVSSGGNEQFF. In nucleotides, the CDR3 is TGTGCCAGCAGCTTGGTTTCTAGCGGGGGGAATGAGCAGTTCTTC.

This clone appeared a few times. V is TRBV5-1 and J is TRBJ2-3; 9 bases fit TRBD1. CDR3 length: 14 residues. Unmatched junction bases numbered 3, after V lost 2 bases and J lost 5 bases. Germline values: CDR1 SGHRS, CDR2 YFSETQ. DNA for the CDR3: TGCGCCAGCAGCTTACAGGGGGCTGTAGATACGCAGTATTTT. Residues: CASSLQGAVDTQYF.

The chain is built from TRBV13 and TRBJ1-5; D possibly corresponds to TRBD1 (6 bases). The CDR3 runs 13 residues. V was cut by 2 bases and J by 6 bases, with 8 bases left in between. Germline V CDR1 and CDR2: PRHDT, FYEKMQ (reference sequence). The CDR3 bases are TGTGCCAGCAGCTTAACAGGGCGTCAGCCCCAGCATTTT. Its translation: CASSLTGRQPQHF.

The chain recombines TRBV28 with TRBJ2-2; D is ambiguous. Deletions cut 2 bases from V and 7 bases from J, with 5 bases between. This CDR3 has 12 amino acids. Germline lookup yields CDR1 MDHEN and CDR2 SYDVKM. The CDR3 reads CASSLEYGELFF. DNA for the CDR3: TGTGCCAGCAGTTTAGAATACGGGGAGCTGTTTTTT.

This clone came up a few times. The CDR3 spells CASSPAPRGSGANVLTF. The CDR3 DNA reads as TGTGCCAGCAGCCCCGCACCCAGGGGTTCTGGGGCCAACGTCCTGACTTTC. The chain joins TRBV5-4 to TRBJ2-6; TRBD1 is a possible D gene (6 bases). Deletions cut 4 bases from V and 1 base from J, with 15 bases between. Looked up from germline, CDR1 is SGHNT and CDR2 is YYREEE (reference sequence). This CDR3 region has 17 residues.

V usage is TRBV13 and J usage is TRBJ2-1; D is perhaps TRBD1 (6 bases). Trimming took off 5 bases at V and 0 bases at J, with 17 bases between the two ends. The germline V gene has CDR1 PRHDT and CDR2 FYEKMQ (reference sequence). The CDR3 contains 17 residues. This CDR3 is CASSGGATLGSYNEQFF. In DNA form, the CDR3 reads TGTGCCAGCAGCGGGGGCGCGACCCTTGGCTCCTACAATGAGCAGTTCTTC.

This clone occurred a few times. The V call is TRBV7-9, the J call TRBJ2-7; tentative D call: TRBD1 (5 bases). Trimming shortened V by 4 bases and J by 4 bases, and 11 bases separated the two germline ends. Germline values: CDR1 SEHNR, CDR2 FQNEAQ (reference sequence). The CDR3 contains 13 residues. The CDR3 here is CASSSRAGYEQYF. CDR3 nucleotides: TGTGCCAGCAGCTCACGGGCAGGGTACGAGCAGTACTTC.

The V gene is TRBV7-3, the J gene TRBJ2-2; 7 bases are shared with TRBD2. This CDR3 has 16 amino acids. V gave up 6 bases and J gave up 1 base; unmatched junction bases: 8. In germline, CDR1 is SGHTA, CDR2 FQGTGA. CDR3 region: CASRNISGWNTGELFF. DNA of the CDR3: TGTGCCAGCAGGAATATTAGCGGGTGGAACACCGGGGAGCTGTTTTTT.

The CDR3 DNA reads as TGTGCCAGCGCCACGGGCAGAAATTCACCCCTCCACTTT. The encoded protein is CASATGRNSPLHF. The V call is TRBV19, the J call TRBJ1-6; D ambiguous. Germline lookup yields CDR1 LNHDA and CDR2 SQIVND (reference sequence). CDR3 length equals 13 residues. V lost 9 bases, J lost 7 bases, and 13 bases lay in between.